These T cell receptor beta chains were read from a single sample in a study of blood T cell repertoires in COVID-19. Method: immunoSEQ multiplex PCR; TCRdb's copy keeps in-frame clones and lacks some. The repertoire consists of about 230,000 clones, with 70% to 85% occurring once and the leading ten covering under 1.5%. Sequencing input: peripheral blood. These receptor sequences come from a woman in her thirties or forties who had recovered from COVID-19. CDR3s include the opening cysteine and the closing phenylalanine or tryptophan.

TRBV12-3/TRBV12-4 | CASSLGQFYGYTF
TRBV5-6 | CASSLLLDRHMNTEAFF
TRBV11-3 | CASSPRGTVQETQYF
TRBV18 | CASSPSRTPEQFF
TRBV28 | CASRTGSADEQYF
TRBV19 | CASRLSGQGGTDTQYF
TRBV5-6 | CASSLSNPTLPNYGYTF
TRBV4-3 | CASSQDRVDQPQHF
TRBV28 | CASSTRTGGSLGYTF
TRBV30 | CAWASSGGVTGELFF
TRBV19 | CASSRGVQETQYF
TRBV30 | CAWSVGKLRAGGYGYTF
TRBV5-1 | CASRPGTVAKNIQYF
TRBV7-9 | CASSAWDRGLTNEKLFF
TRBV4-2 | CASSHGTGNGYTF
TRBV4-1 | CASSQDSGLPNSPLHF
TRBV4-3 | CASSHNSPGQGSYGYTF
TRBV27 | CASSSSDPGDHEKLFF
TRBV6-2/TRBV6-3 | CASSYLDGQNYGYTF
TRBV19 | CASSRSSGANVLTF
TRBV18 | CASSPDGLGGYTF
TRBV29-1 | CSVGGPRREQYF
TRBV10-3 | CAISELSAYNEQFF
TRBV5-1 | CASRDRLAVGELFF
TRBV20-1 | CSASRGTSQPQHF
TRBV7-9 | CASSLADSPLHF
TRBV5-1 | CASSLGAGSNYGYTF
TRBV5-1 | CASSLDDYSNQPQHF
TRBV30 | CAWSSLVGEGYTF
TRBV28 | CASSLVETAGNTIYF
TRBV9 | CASSERGSTDTQYF
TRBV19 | CASSVTGGTEAFF
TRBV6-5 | CASTPTGLAADTQYF
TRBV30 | CAWTNQVYMNTEAFF
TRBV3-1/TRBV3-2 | CASSPRDRGGGELFF
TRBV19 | CASSMAGGQAGEQFF
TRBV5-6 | CASSAVGGAVETQYF
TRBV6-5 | CASRLAWGANEKLFF
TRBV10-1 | CTSSMSWGLTYGYTF
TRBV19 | CATKPGQIYNEKLFF
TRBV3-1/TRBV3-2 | CASSQESGGPPGELFF
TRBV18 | CASSPPYTGTLCF